This T cell receptor beta chain was profiled in a study of T cells in Graves' hyperthyroidism and ophthalmopathy. Template material for amplifying TCR beta CDR3 regions consisted of RNA transcripts. Carried out on the TCR CDR3, a first-round RT-PCR used the HTBI primer set. TCRdb reanalysed the multiplex PCR reads using MiXCR and keeps one entry per CDR3 protein. The sample lists over 700,000 distinct CDR3 sequences, 35% occurring once. The CDR3 is 14 amino acids. Looked up from germline, CDR1 is MNHEY and CDR2 is SVGAGI. V dropped 6 bases and J dropped 8; count of bases not matched to a gene: 11. This clonotype turned up a few times.

The clonotype originates from a woman in her forties with Graves' hyperthyroidism. The source material was blood. The rearrangement joins TRBV6-5 to TRBJ1-2; 8 positions match TRBD1. The CDR3 DNA reads TGTGCCAGCAGCCAAATTCAGGGGGCGCGCGGCTACACCTTC. It is translated as CASSQIQGARGYTF.